This T cell receptor (beta chain) originates from a study of type 1 and type 2 diabetes patients. Whole-study results and caveats: A median of one highly-expanded CD4+ clone, covering 3% to 4.5% of reads, occurred in type 2 diabetes. Some HECs seen only in T1D might also appear in more T2D or control samples.

The CDR3 loop spans 17 amino acids. Germline-derived CDR1 and CDR2 are SGHTA and FQGNSA. Points on this clonotype: Its antigen is not identified. At one end the junction does not follow the germline gene, possibly because of a read error.

All diabetic donors were classified as either type 1 or type 2 diabetes. Ten milliliters of peripheral blood were drawn from each donor. PCR was run on genomic DNA. Multiplex PCR with 30 forward and 13 reverse primers amplified the TCR beta CDR3. One entry per CDR3 protein, called by TCRdb with MiXCR from the multiplex PCR reads. The sample includes 270,000 or so distinct CDR3 sequences, roughly 44% of them seen just once. This sequence originates from a man aged 18 to 30 with type 2 diabetes. Sample: peripheral blood mononuclear cells (PBMCs). The chain couples TRBV7-2 to TRBJ2-7; possibly TRBD1 or TRBD2 for D (6 bases each). The J call is in doubt because the DNA end fits TRBJ2-1 better. The CDR3, as DNA: TGCGCCAGCAGCCAAGTAGCTCACGGGGGCGGGACGGGTGAGCAGTTCTTC. It yields the protein CASSQVAHGGGTGEQFF.